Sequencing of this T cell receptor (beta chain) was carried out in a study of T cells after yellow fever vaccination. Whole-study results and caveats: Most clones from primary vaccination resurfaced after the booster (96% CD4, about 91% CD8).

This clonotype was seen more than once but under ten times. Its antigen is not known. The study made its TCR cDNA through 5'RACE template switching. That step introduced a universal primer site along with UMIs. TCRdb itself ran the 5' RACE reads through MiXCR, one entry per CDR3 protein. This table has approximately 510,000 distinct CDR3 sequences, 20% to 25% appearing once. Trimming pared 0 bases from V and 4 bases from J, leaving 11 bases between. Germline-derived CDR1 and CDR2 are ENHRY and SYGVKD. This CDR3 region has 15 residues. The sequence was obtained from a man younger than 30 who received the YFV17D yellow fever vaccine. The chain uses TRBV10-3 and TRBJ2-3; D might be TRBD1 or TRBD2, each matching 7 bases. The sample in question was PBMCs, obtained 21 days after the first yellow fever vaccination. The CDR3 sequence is CAISESQGRADTQYF. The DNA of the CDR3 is TGTGCCATCAGTGAGTCACAGGGGAGGGCAGATACGCAGTATTTT.